The entry below describes one TCR beta chain. This sample was included in a study of OX40 agonist ivuxolimab in advanced cancers. V dropped 7 bases and J dropped 0; count of bases not matched to a gene: 7. The CDR3 loop spans 15 amino acids. CDR1 MDHEN and CDR2 SYDVKM come from the germline V gene. Some clones are missing from TCRdb's copy, which holds only in-frame ones; the method was immunoSEQ multiplex PCR. Altogether 70,000 or so clones are present, 60% to 85% being singletons, with the ten largest covering roughly 2.4%. The specimen comprised CD4+ or CD8+ T cells sorted from blood, sampled in a trial of the OX40 agonist ivuxolimab. The TCR was taken from an adult with an advanced solid tumor such as melanoma, head and neck, liver or kidney cancer. This chain joins TRBV28 and TRBJ2-5; 8 bases line up with TRBD2. As DNA, the CDR3 is TGTGCCAGCACCGCGGCGGGGGGTTACCAAGAGACCCAGTACTTC. It is translated as CASTAAGGYQETQYF.